These 5 T cell receptor beta chains came from one sample sequenced in a study of blood T cells in healthy people across ages. Combining a sample-barcoded 5' primer with a J-beta primer mix, a second PCR ran for roughly 7 to 12 cycles. A single record per CDR3 protein comes from TCRdb applying MiXCR to the 5' RACE reads. The table lists more than 500,000 distinct CDR3 sequences, around a quarter of them singletons. This sample also appeared in a second study, on T cells of mothers and their children.

Input material: blood. The receptors shown here come from a boy aged 2-15 years in good health.

The chain joins TRBV20-1 to TRBJ2-1; perhaps TRBD2 as D (6 bases). The J call is in doubt because the DNA end fits TRBJ2-7 better. This CDR3 has 14 residues. Germline values: CDR1 DFQATT, CDR2 SNEGSKA (reference sequence). The CDR3 region is CSAAGWGVNYEQYF. The CDR3 DNA follows: TGCAGTGCGGCAGGGTGGGGGGTTAACTACGAGCAGTACTTC.

The chain carries TRBV7-2 and TRBJ2-1; D is unresolved. CDR1 and CDR2 (germline): SGHTA, FQGNSA. CDR3 size: 13 residues. V shed 3 bases and J shed 3 bases, with 6 bases lying between them. CDR3 sequence: CASSFVDYNEQFF. Written as DNA, the CDR3 is TGTGCCAGCAGCTTTGTGGACTACAATGAGCAGTTCTTC.

The rearrangement joins TRBV20-1 to TRBJ2-2; perhaps TRBD2 as D (5 bases). V shed 0 bases and J shed 2 bases, with 10 bases lying between them. This CDR3 contains 15 residues. Per the germline V gene, CDR1 is DFQATT and CDR2 is SNEGSKA (reference sequence). The CDR3 nucleotides read TGCAGTGCTAGAGATCGTGGACTCAACACCGGGGAGCTGTTTTTT. Protein sequence: CSARDRGLNTGELFF.

In DNA form, the CDR3 reads TGCGCCAGCAGCTGGGGTTGGGGCCAAGAGACCCAGTACTTC. Encoded protein: CASSWGWGQETQYF. This chain joins TRBV5-1 and TRBJ2-5; D uncertain. This CDR3 comprises 14 residues. Per the germline V gene, CDR1 is SGHRS and CDR2 is YFSETQ. The germline V and J ends were trimmed by 3 bases and 1 base, with 10 bases remaining between them.

The chain joins TRBV7-9 to TRBJ2-3; 10 bases are a match to TRBD1. The CDR3 has 15 residues. Germline CDR1 is SEHNR and CDR2 is FQNEAQ (reference sequence). The junction had 7 bases not matched to a gene; V was cut back by 5 bases and J by 5 bases. The CDR3 is CASSMGQGLRDTQYF. As DNA, the CDR3 is TGTGCCAGCAGCATGGGACAGGGGCTTAGAGATACGCAGTATTTT.